Sequencing of this T cell receptor (beta chain) was carried out in a study of blood T cell repertoires in COVID-19. Study information: The analysed material was cDNA or gDNA that came from T cells, B-cell-depleted T cells, or PBMCs.

This CDR3 comprises 16 residues. V gave up 0 bases and J gave up 11 bases, with 17 bases separating them. Germline V lookup: CDR1 MNHEY, CDR2 SMNVEV (reference sequence). Measured with immunoSEQ multiplex PCR; TCRdb has only the in-frame clones, and not every one. The sample gives approximately 280,000 clones, around 89% of which show up once; around 1.7% is in the top ten. The chain has TRBV27 and TRBJ1-6; the D is unclear. The source of this sequence is a woman younger than 35 with acute COVID-19. The sequenced sample consisted of PBMCs or T cells enriched from blood (not recorded which). Here the CDR3 DNA reads TGTGCCAGCAGTTTATCGAGAGGGTTTGGAAGGACACCCCTCCACTTT. Protein sequence: CASSLSRGFGRTPLHF.